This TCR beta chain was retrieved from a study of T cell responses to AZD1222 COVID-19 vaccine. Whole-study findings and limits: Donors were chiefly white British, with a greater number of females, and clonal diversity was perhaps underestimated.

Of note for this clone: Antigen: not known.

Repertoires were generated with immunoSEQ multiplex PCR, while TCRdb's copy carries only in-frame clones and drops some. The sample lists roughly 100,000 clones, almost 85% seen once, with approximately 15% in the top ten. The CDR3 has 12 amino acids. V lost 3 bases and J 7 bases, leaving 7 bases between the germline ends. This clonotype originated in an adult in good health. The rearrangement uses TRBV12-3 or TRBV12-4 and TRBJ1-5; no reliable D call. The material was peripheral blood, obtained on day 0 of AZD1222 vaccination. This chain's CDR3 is CASSFLGQPQHF. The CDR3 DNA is TGTGCCAGCAGTTTTTTGGGGCAGCCCCAGCATTTT.